These T cell receptor beta chains were read from a single sample in a study of regulatory T cells in long-lasting Graves disease. Via MiXCR, TCRdb re-called the multiplex PCR reads, giving one row per CDR3 protein. The sample gives roughly 520,000 distinct CDR3 sequences, more than 10% of which show up once; roughly 8.9% is in the top ten. These data also featured in a second study, about T cells in Graves' hyperthyroidism and ophthalmopathy.

The sample here was peripheral blood mononuclear cells (PBMCs), taken at new diagnosis, from a patient treated with antithyroid drugs. These receptors were collected from a woman under 40 with Graves disease. Each CDR3 is given without its conserved first and last residue.

j_gene: TRBJ2-3; v_gene: TRBV2; CDR3aa: ASSDGGGGADTQY
j_gene: TRBJ2-1; v_gene: TRBV3-1; CDR3aa: ASSPYSLLAGEAYNEQF
j_gene: TRBJ1-1; v_gene: TRBV30; CDR3aa: AWSVLRPQAAF
j_gene: TRBJ1-5; v_gene: TRBV27; CDR3aa: ASSPLRNQPQH
j_gene: TRBJ2-1; v_gene: TRBV24-1; CDR3aa: ATSGPLAGRGGSYNEQF
j_gene: TRBJ1-4; v_gene: TRBV10-3; CDR3aa: AIRGDGGYEKLF
j_gene: TRBJ2-7; v_gene: TRBV11-2; CDR3aa: ASSPLQGDYEQY
j_gene: TRBJ1-3; v_gene: TRBV2; CDR3aa: ASSEARAPGNTIY
j_gene: TRBJ2-1; v_gene: TRBV9; CDR3aa: ASSASGILVHEQF
j_gene: TRBJ1-1; v_gene: TRBV19; CDR3aa: ASSIGIGGTEAF
j_gene: TRBJ2-7; v_gene: TRBV20-1; CDR3aa: SARYGTAYEQY
j_gene: TRBJ2-1; v_gene: TRBV7-9; CDR3aa: ASSSSLLGESYNEQF
j_gene: TRBJ2-5; v_gene: TRBV6-5; CDR3aa: ASSYYWGQETQY
j_gene: TRBJ2-5; v_gene: TRBV7-3; CDR3aa: ASSLTWQETQY
j_gene: TRBJ2-7; v_gene: TRBV28; CDR3aa: ASSLNGTSGKLY
j_gene: TRBJ1-2; v_gene: TRBV11-2; CDR3aa: ASSDYRGRFYGYT
j_gene: TRBJ1-2; v_gene: TRBV2; CDR3aa: ASRNRGLVGYT
j_gene: TRBJ2-2; v_gene: TRBV15; CDR3aa: ATSRDSRDRAFTGELF
j_gene: TRBJ2-1; v_gene: TRBV6-4; CDR3aa: ASSYSQGAIEQF
j_gene: TRBJ2-7; v_gene: TRBV6-1; CDR3aa: ASSEYVFSYEQY
j_gene: TRBJ1-5; v_gene: TRBV5-1; CDR3aa: ASSPPQDLSPQPQH
j_gene: TRBJ2-5; v_gene: TRBV3-1; CDR3aa: ASSQDPQGSEETQY
j_gene: TRBJ2-1; v_gene: TRBV28; CDR3aa: ASSLVSGRENEQF
j_gene: TRBJ2-1; v_gene: TRBV20-1; CDR3aa: SARSQGYEQF
j_gene: TRBJ1-5; v_gene: TRBV28; CDR3aa: ASRRGQGFLPQH
j_gene: TRBJ2-7; v_gene: TRBV19; CDR3aa: ASSIAASGTYEQY
j_gene: TRBJ2-7; v_gene: TRBV27; CDR3aa: ASSSVLAPYEQY
j_gene: TRBJ1-2; v_gene: TRBV6-9; CDR3aa: ASSYGQGESNYGYT
j_gene: TRBJ2-1; v_gene: TRBV19; CDR3aa: ASSIPRATPRAYNEQF
j_gene: TRBJ2-3; v_gene: TRBV27; CDR3aa: ASSSPSLADTQY
j_gene: TRBJ2-1; v_gene: TRBV5-1; CDR3aa: ASIGTSGLGGGEQF
j_gene: TRBJ1-4; v_gene: TRBV20-1; CDR3aa: SARPLSYKLF
j_gene: TRBJ1-1; v_gene: TRBV19; CDR3aa: ASRQDSPVREAF
j_gene: TRBJ1-1; v_gene: TRBV20-1; CDR3aa: SAREGREAF
j_gene: TRBJ2-1; v_gene: TRBV5-1; CDR3aa: ASSLVRGDEQF
j_gene: TRBJ2-1; v_gene: TRBV7-2; CDR3aa: ASSPQGLAGGPHNEQF
j_gene: TRBJ1-6; v_gene: TRBV7-2; CDR3aa: ASKGRVVSYNSPLH